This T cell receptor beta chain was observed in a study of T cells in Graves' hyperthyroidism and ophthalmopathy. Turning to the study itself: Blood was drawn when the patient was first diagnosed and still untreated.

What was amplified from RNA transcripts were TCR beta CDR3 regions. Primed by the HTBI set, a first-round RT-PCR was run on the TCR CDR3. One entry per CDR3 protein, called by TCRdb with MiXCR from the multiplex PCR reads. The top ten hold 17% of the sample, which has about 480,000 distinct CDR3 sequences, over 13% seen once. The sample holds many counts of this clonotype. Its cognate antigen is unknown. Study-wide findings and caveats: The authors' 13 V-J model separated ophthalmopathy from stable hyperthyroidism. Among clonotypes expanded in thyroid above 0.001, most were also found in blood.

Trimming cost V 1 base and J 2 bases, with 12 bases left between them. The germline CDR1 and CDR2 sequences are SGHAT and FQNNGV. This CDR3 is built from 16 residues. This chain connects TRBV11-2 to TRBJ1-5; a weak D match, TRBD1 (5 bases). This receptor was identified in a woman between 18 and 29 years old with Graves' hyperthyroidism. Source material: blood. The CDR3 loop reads CASSLGRAGGNQPQHF. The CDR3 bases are TGTGCCAGCAGCTTAGGCAGGGCGGGGGGCAATCAGCCCCAGCATTTT.